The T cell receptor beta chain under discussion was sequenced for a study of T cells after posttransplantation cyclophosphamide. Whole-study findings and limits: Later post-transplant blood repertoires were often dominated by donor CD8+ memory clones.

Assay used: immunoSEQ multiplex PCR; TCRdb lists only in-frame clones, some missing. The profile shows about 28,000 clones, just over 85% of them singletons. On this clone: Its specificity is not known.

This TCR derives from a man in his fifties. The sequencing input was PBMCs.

Written as DNA, the CDR3 is TGTGCCAGCAGCGGACGGGGGTCCTACGAGCAGTACTTC. Translating it yields CASSGRGSYEQYF. The chain combines TRBV7-2 with TRBJ2-7, with a weak D call TRBD2 (6 bases). V lost 5 bases, J lost 1 base, and 9 bases lay in between. The CDR3 totals 13 residues. Germline CDR1 SGHTA, CDR2 FQGNSA.